The clone carrying this T cell receptor beta chain was found many times. The antigen is undetermined. The library protocol tagged individual cDNA molecules with unique molecular identifiers. TCRdb reanalysed the 5' RACE reads using MiXCR and keeps one entry per CDR3 protein. This repertoire shows approximately 56,000 distinct CDR3 sequences, roughly 11% found once; its top ten account for roughly 13%. This entry belongs to a study of early T cells in non-severe SARS-CoV-2 infection. Study details: Chains were not paired, and sequencing was done on bulk RNA from unsorted whole blood.

Points from the study as a whole: Matching results from VDJdb favored anti-spike CD8 responses, leaving private and CD4 specificities undetected.

CDR1 DFQATT and CDR2 SNEGSKA come from the germline V gene (reference sequence). The junction had 11 bases not matched to a gene; V was cut back by 6 bases and J by 0 bases. This CDR3 has 16 residues. Source material: whole blood. The J gene is TRBJ2-1, the V gene TRBV20-1, with 7 bases identical to TRBD1. The clonotype comes from an adult who was a healthcare worker with PCR-confirmed SARS-CoV-2 infection or an uninfected control (not recorded which). The chain's CDR3 is CSAQTDGTDSYNEQFF. The CDR3 DNA reads as TGCAGTGCCCAAACCGACGGGACAGACTCCTACAATGAGCAGTTCTTC.